The 18 T cell receptor beta chains given below trace back to one sample, sequenced in a study of vaccination effects on CD4 cells after COVID-19. With the ViraFEST assay, the study expanded antigen-specific CD4+ T cells using viral peptide pools, then sequenced them. Following 10 days of culture, CD4+ T cells were isolated. Previously uninfected by SARS-CoV-2, the vaccine recipients also showed negative nucleocapsid antibodies. These receptors' antigens are unknown. Repertoires were generated with immunoSEQ multiplex PCR, while TCRdb's copy carries only in-frame clones and drops some. The sample lists about 73,000 clones, more than 60% occurring once. The sequenced sample was CD4+ T cells from PBMCs cultured with SARS-CoV-2 spike peptides, obtained before COVID-19 vaccination. The receptors shown here come from a human donor who received a COVID-19 vaccine.

This sequence joins TRBV28 and TRBJ2-3; 11 positions agree with TRBD2. Germline CDR1 is MDHEN and CDR2 is SYDVKM. This CDR3 is built from 15 residues. V shed 6 bases and J 4 bases; nucleotides not matched to a gene: 6. CDR3 amino acids: CASRYSGGGADTQYF. CDR3 nucleotide sequence: TGTGCCAGCAGATATAGCGGGGGGGGTGCAGATACGCAGTATTTT.

This chain joins TRBV9 and TRBJ2-2; 7 nucleotides agree with TRBD1. There are 16 residues in the CDR3. Germline trimming cut 5 bases from V and 0 bases from J; bases unmatched to any gene: 7. Germline CDR1 SGDLS, CDR2 YYNGEE. CDR3 DNA sequence: TGTGCCAGCAGTGCTGAGACAGGGTCGAACACCGGGGAGCTGTTTTTT. Translation: CASSAETGSNTGELFF. Drawing the rest from reference TRBV9 and TRBJ2-2, the complete variable domain is DSGVTQTPKHLITATGQRVTLRCSPRSGDLSVYWYQQSLDQGLQFLIQYYNGEERAKGNILERFSAQQFPDLHSELNLSSLELGDSALYFCASSAETGSNTGELFFGEGSRLTVL.

This clone has more than one count but fewer than ten. The chain joins TRBV6-2 or TRBV6-3 to TRBJ1-3; D might be TRBD1 (5 bases). This CDR3 comprises 15 residues. Deletions cut 2 bases from V and 0 bases from J, with 8 bases between. Per germline, CDR1 MNHEY and CDR2 SVGEGT. CDR3 amino acids: CASSYGTYSGNTIYF. The CDR3 coding sequence is TGTGCCAGCAGTTACGGGACCTACTCTGGAAACACCATATATTTT.

This rearrangement joins TRBV2 to TRBJ2-3, with D tentatively TRBD2 (7 bases). Germline V gives CDR1 SNHLY, CDR2 FYNNEI. The CDR3 runs 21 residues. V was pared by 4 bases and J by 1 base, with 30 bases between. The CDR3 reads CASSAHGGRGPFPSRTDTQYF. The DNA for the CDR3 is TGTGCCAGCAGTGCTCATGGTGGGCGGGGGCCCTTCCCCTCTCGCACAGATACGCAGTATTTT.

The V call is TRBV7-3, the J call TRBJ2-1; 7 nucleotides align to TRBD2. The V gene's germline CDR1 is SGHTA and CDR2 FQGTGA. Losses at the gene ends were 8 bases for V and 7 bases for J; bases not matched to a gene: 8. The CDR3 spans 13 residues. For the CDR3, the DNA is TGTGCCAGCCAACCAAACGGGAGGAATGAGCAGTTCTTC. It translates to CASQPNGRNEQFF.

V gene TRBV3-1 (or the pseudogene TRBV3-2) combines with J gene TRBJ2-1; the D gene is possibly TRBD1 (6 bases). The CDR3 has 16 amino acids. Trimming stripped 3 bases from V and 7 bases from J, with 19 bases between. In germline, CDR1 is LGHDT, CDR2 YNNKEL (reference sequence). The DNA of the CDR3 is TGTGCCAGCAGCCACCAGGGGAGCGGCGTCAGTAATGAGCAGTTCTTC. Amino acid sequence: CASSHQGSGVSNEQFF.

The CDR3 nucleotides read TGTGCCAGCAGTAGGGTCAACAATCAGCCCCAGCATTTT. Translating it yields CASSRVNNQPQHF. The chain uses TRBV6-2 or TRBV6-3 and TRBJ1-5; D not certain. Trimming removed 5 bases from V and 3 bases from J, with 8 bases in between. Germline CDR1 MNHEY, CDR2 SVGEGT. The length of the CDR3 is 13 residues.

The chain has TRBV19 and TRBJ1-4; D remains ambiguous. Germline V gene lookup returns CDR1 LNHDA and CDR2 SQIVND (reference sequence). This CDR3 contains 16 residues. Deletions cut 1 base from V and 0 bases from J, with 9 bases between. The CDR3 here is CASSIGTASTNEKLFF. The CDR3 DNA is TGTGCCAGTAGTATAGGGACCGCATCAACTAATGAAAAACTGTTTTTT. The full variable domain, its missing parts supplied by reference TRBV19 and TRBJ1-4, is DGGITQSPKYLFRKEGQNVTLSCEQNLNHDAMYWYRQDPGQGLRLIYYSQIVNDFQKGDIAEGYSVSREKKESFPLTVTSAQKNPTAFYLCASSIGTASTNEKLFFGSGTQLSVL.

This clone was seen more than once but under ten times. The chain has TRBV24-1 and TRBJ2-7, with TRBD2 identical over 7 bases. Trimming removed 0 bases from V and 0 bases from J; junction bases left unmatched: 16. The CDR3 is 20 residues long. Germline values: CDR1 KGHDR, CDR2 SFDVKD. The CDR3: CATSDLDGGGKRIGSYEQYV. The CDR3 nucleotides read TGTGCCACCAGTGATTTGGATGGCGGGGGAAAAAGAATCGGCTCCTACGAGCAGTACGTC.

CDR3 region: CASSQVQGAGEQYV. The CDR3 DNA reads TGTGCCAGCAGCCAAGTCCAGGGGGCGGGGGAGCAGTACGTC. The chain carries TRBV14 and TRBJ2-7; 8 positions agree with TRBD1. CDR3 size: 14 residues. CDR1 is SGHDN, CDR2 FVKESK, per germline. The V segment lost 1 base and the J segment 7 bases; nucleotides outside the gene matches: 6.

This chain joins TRBV19 and TRBJ2-7; D gene unclear. The V end was cut by 7 bases, the J end by 6 bases, with 28 bases between. The CDR3 spans 17 residues. CDR1 LNHDA and CDR2 SQIVND come from the germline V gene (reference sequence). The CDR3 nucleotides are TGTGCCAGTACCAACAATCTAGGGCCCGGGTTTGAGAGCGAGCAGTACGTC. The encoded protein is CASTNNLGPGFESEQYV.

V and J are TRBV5-6 and TRBJ2-5; 12 bases agree with TRBD2. V gave up 3 bases and J gave up 5 bases; unmatched junction bases: 5. CDR3 size: 15 residues. Germline lookup yields CDR1 SGHDT and CDR2 YYEEEE. The CDR3 nucleotides read TGTGCCAGCAGCTCGCCGGGACTAGCGGGCGAGACCCAGTACTTC. Its translation is CASSSPGLAGETQYF. The full variable domain, in which reference TRBV5-6 and TRBJ2-5 provide the parts outside the CDR3, is DAGVTQSPTHLIKTRGQQVTLRCSPKSGHDTVSWYQQALGQGPQFIFQYYEEEERQRGNFPDRFSGHQFPNYSSELNVNALLLGDSALYLCASSSPGLAGETQYFGPGTRLLVL.

The chain links TRBV2 to TRBJ1-4; TRBD1 might be the D (5 bases). This CDR3 has 14 amino acids. V was shortened by 4 bases and J by 7 bases, with 13 bases between the two germline ends. CDR1 is SNHLY, CDR2 FYNNEI, per germline. This CDR3 reads CASSAGGTGEKLFF. CDR3 DNA: TGTGCCAGCAGTGCAGGAGGGACGGGTGAAAAACTGTTTTTT.

The sample holds a few counts of this clone. The chain recombines TRBV6-6 with TRBJ1-2; D perhaps matches TRBD1 (5 bases). This CDR3 has 12 residues. Trimming took off 7 bases at V and 5 bases at J, with 11 bases between the two ends. Per germline, CDR1 MNHNY and CDR2 SVGAGI (reference sequence). CDR3 in DNA: TGTGCCAGCACCCGCAGGGAGTATGGCTACACCTTC. This gives the protein CASTRREYGYTF.

V gene TRBV15 combines with J gene TRBJ2-6; 8 nucleotides match TRBD2. V shed 5 bases and J 3 bases; nucleotides not matched to a gene: 15. The germline V gene has CDR1 LNHNV and CDR2 YYDKDF (reference sequence). This CDR3 comprises 19 residues. CDR3 sequence: CATSRAQGSGVYGANVLTF. Here the CDR3 DNA reads TGTGCCACCAGCCGAGCTCAGGGTAGCGGGGTATATGGGGCCAACGTCCTGACTTTC.

The rearrangement links TRBV5-6 to TRBJ2-7; D remains ambiguous. Deletions cut 2 bases from V and 2 bases from J, with 11 bases between. Looked up from germline, CDR1 is SGHDT and CDR2 is YYEEEE. The CDR3 runs 14 residues. The CDR3 DNA is TGTGCCAGCAGCTTCCTCTCAAGGGCCTACGAGCAGTACGTC. This encodes CASSFLSRAYEQYV.

The chain carries TRBV4-2 and TRBJ2-3; 7 bases match TRBD1. V was clipped by 6 bases and J by 5 bases; unmatched bases: 11. The germline gives CDR1 LGHNA, CDR2 YNFKEQ. This CDR3 has 15 residues. The CDR3 DNA reads TGTGCCAGCAGGCAACCGGGACAGTTGGGAGATACGCAGTATTTT. Translated, it gives CASRQPGQLGDTQYF.

The chain uses TRBV19 and TRBJ1-2; D ambiguous. Trimming pared 1 base from V and 4 bases from J, leaving 13 bases between. The germline gives CDR1 LNHDA, CDR2 SQIVND (reference sequence). This CDR3 has 15 residues. CDR3: CASSIGVQDFYGYTF. CDR3 coding DNA: TGTGCCAGTAGTATAGGGGTGCAGGACTTCTATGGCTACACCTTC.